The 26 T cell receptor beta chains below all came from one sample that was sequenced in a study of shared clonotypes between healthy human individuals. The repertoire was sequenced with immunoSEQ multiplex PCR; TCRdb's copy has only in-frame clones and lacks some. The data show about 680,000 clones, around 74% seen once. The sample comprised memory CD4+ T cells sorted from blood. Sample subset: CD45RA-negative fraction. The origin of the receptors is a woman aged 25 to 39 in good health.

Turning to this clone: Other DNA variants within this sample encode the same CDR3. This chain uses TRBV10-3 with TRBJ1-5, with a tentative D call TRBD1 (6 bases). CDR1 and CDR2 from the germline V gene are ENHRY and SYGVKD. The CDR3 loop spans 13 amino acids. Trimming shortened V by 8 bases and J by 3 bases, and 11 bases separated the two germline ends. DNA of the CDR3: TGTGCCATCGCTGGACAGCCCAATCAGCCCCAGCATTTT. Translation gives CAIAGQPNQPQHF.

This clone was recorded only once. The rearrangement uses TRBV19 and TRBJ2-7; maybe TRBD1 (6 bases). Trimming shortened V by 5 bases and J by 0 bases, and 14 bases separated the two germline ends. Germline V gene data show CDR1 as LNHDA and CDR2 as SQIVND (reference sequence). The length of the CDR3 is 15 residues. CDR3 region: CASSDPRGSSYEQYF. In DNA, the CDR3 is TGTGCCAGTAGTGACCCCAGGGGTAGCTCCTACGAGCAGTACTTC.

The chain joins TRBV19 to TRBJ2-7, with a possible D match to TRBD2 (6 bases). With 6 bases removed from V and 4 bases from J, the gap between germline ends came to 19 bases. The V gene's germline CDR1 is LNHDA and CDR2 SQIVND (reference sequence). The CDR3 sequence is 15 residues long. The chain's CDR3 is CASSSVYGGAYEQYF. The DNA of the CDR3 is TGTGCCAGTAGCTCAGTATACGGGGGAGCTTACGAGCAGTACTTC.

This sequence joins TRBV19 and TRBJ2-5; 9 bases are a match to TRBD1. The CDR3 sequence is 15 residues long. V was pared by 4 bases and J by 5 bases, with 8 bases of the junction left unmatched. Germline assignment: CDR1 LNHDA and CDR2 SQIVND (reference sequence). CDR3 DNA sequence: TGTGCCAGTAGTAGCGGGACAGGGAGAGGGGAGACCCAGTACTTC. As protein: CASSSGTGRGETQYF.

This chain uses TRBV29-1 with TRBJ2-2; D ambiguous. CDR3 size: 12 residues. V was shortened by 5 bases and J by 1 base, with 5 bases between the two germline ends. CDR1 and CDR2 (germline): SQVTM, ANQGSEA. The CDR3 nucleotides read TGCAGCGTTCCGGGGAACACCGGGGAGCTGTTTTTT. It is translated as CSVPGNTGELFF.

This clone was counted between two and nine times. The rearrangement uses TRBV6-6 and TRBJ1-1, with D possibly TRBD1 on 5 matching bases. V was cut by 6 bases and J by 4 bases, with 12 bases left in between. This CDR3 has 13 amino acids. In germline, CDR1 is MNHNY, CDR2 SVGAGI (reference sequence). For the CDR3, the DNA is TGTGCCAGCAGAGATCAGGGTGGCACTGAAGCTTTCTTT. Residues: CASRDQGGTEAFF.

The V gene is TRBV6-1, the J gene TRBJ2-7; D may correspond to TRBD1 or TRBD2 (5 bases each). The V gene's germline CDR1 is MNHNS and CDR2 SASEGT. Trimming cost V 1 base and J 5 bases, with 12 bases left between them. This CDR3 region has 14 residues. The CDR3 is CASSEDVRGHEQYF. In DNA form, the CDR3 reads TGTGCCAGCAGTGAAGATGTAAGGGGACACGAGCAGTACTTC.

Worth noting for this clone: Other DNA sequences in this specimen translate into the identical CDR3. The rearrangement links TRBV5-1 to TRBJ2-2; D remains ambiguous. The CDR3 loop spans 12 amino acids. With 2 bases removed from V and 6 bases from J, the gap between germline ends came to 5 bases. Per the germline V gene, CDR1 is SGHRS and CDR2 is YFSETQ. The CDR3 here is CASSLLPGELFF. The CDR3 DNA sequence: TGCGCCAGCAGCTTACTTCCCGGGGAGCTGTTTTTT. Full variable domain (outside the CDR3, taken from reference TRBV5-1 and TRBJ2-2): KAGVTQTPRYLIKTRGQQVTLSCSPISGHRSVSWYQQTPGQGLQFLFEYFSETQRNKGNFPGRFSGRQFSNSRSEMNVSTLELGDSALYLCASSLLPGELFFGEGSRLTVL.

The V and J genes are TRBV7-9 and TRBJ2-2, with 7 bases aligning to TRBD1. CDR3 length equals 14 residues. Germline V gene lookup returns CDR1 SEHNR and CDR2 FQNEAQ (reference sequence). V lost 5 bases, J lost 2 bases, and 2 bases stayed unmatched. DNA of the CDR3: TGTGCCAGCAGCCGGGACAGTAACACCGGGGAGCTGTTTTTT. It codes for CASSRDSNTGELFF.

This clone was seen once. The chain couples TRBV11-2 to TRBJ2-3, with D hard to call. The CDR3 covers 12 residues. CDR1 is SGHAT, CDR2 FQNNGV, per germline. The V and J ends lost 7 bases and 2 bases respectively, with 7 bases between them. The CDR3 DNA reads TGTGCCAGCACAAACCCCACAGATACGCAGTATTTT. It codes for CASTNPTDTQYF.

CDR3 bases: TGCGCCAGCAGCTGGAAGCAACAGGGAGGGAACACTGAAGCTTTCTTT. Its translation is CASSWKQQGGNTEAFF. The chain combines TRBV5-1 with TRBJ1-1; TRBD1 might be the D (6 bases). Trimming left V 3 bases short and J 1 base short, with 16 bases between. Germline V gives CDR1 SGHRS, CDR2 YFSETQ. This CDR3 contains 16 residues.

The V gene is TRBV6-5, the J gene TRBJ1-1; D remains unclear. The germline V and J ends were trimmed by 9 bases and 0 bases, with 17 bases remaining between them. From germline, CDR1 is MNHEY and CDR2 SVGAGI. The CDR3 runs 15 residues. CDR3 protein: CASNRQVGMNTEAFF. CDR3 sequence (DNA): TGTGCCAGTAACCGTCAAGTGGGGATGAACACTGAAGCTTTCTTT.

This rearrangement joins TRBV27 to TRBJ1-4, with a weak D call TRBD1 (5 bases). V was shortened by 0 bases and J by 3 bases, with 8 bases between the two germline ends. This CDR3 contains 15 residues. Germline CDR1 is MNHEY and CDR2 is SMNVEV (reference sequence). The CDR3 spells CASSLSGGANEKLFF. The CDR3 DNA sequence: TGTGCCAGCAGTTTATCCGGGGGTGCTAATGAAAAACTGTTTTTT.

CDR3 bases: TGTGCCAGCAGTGTCGGGGCCGAGCAGTACTTC. Translated, it gives CASSVGAEQYF. The chain joins TRBV6-1 to TRBJ2-7; D assignment may be TRBD1 or TRBD2 (5 bases each). CDR3 length: 11 residues. With 4 bases removed from V and 6 bases from J, the gap between germline ends came to 7 bases. Germline V gives CDR1 MNHNS, CDR2 SASEGT.

The chain uses TRBV19 and TRBJ2-1; 8 nucleotides line up with TRBD2. Germline CDR1 and CDR2: LNHDA and SQIVND (reference sequence). After removal of 5 bases from V and 9 bases from J, the junction contained 12 bases not matched to a gene. The CDR3 extends over 15 amino acids. The CDR3 DNA reads as TGTGCCAGTAGTCCGCCCGGACTAGCTTACGGTGAGCAGTTCTTC. This encodes CASSPPGLAYGEQFF.

In this sample, this clone turned up once. The J gene is TRBJ2-1, the V gene TRBV5-1, with 8 bases fitting TRBD2. Germline CDR1 is SGHRS and CDR2 is YFSETQ. This CDR3 contains 14 residues. V lost 4 bases, J lost 4 bases, and 4 bases stayed unmatched. The CDR3 loop is CASSPGGVYNEQFF. The DNA of the CDR3 is TGCGCCAGCAGCCCGGGAGGGGTTTACAATGAGCAGTTCTTC.

V and J are TRBV7-2 and TRBJ2-7, with TRBD1 matching over 7 bases. The CDR3 has 15 residues. V dropped 1 base and J dropped 4; count of bases not matched to a gene: 7. Germline V CDR1 and CDR2: SGHTA, FQGNSA. The CDR3 protein is CASSLDRGRVYEQYF. Written as DNA, the CDR3 is TGTGCCAGCAGCTTAGACAGGGGAAGGGTGTACGAGCAGTACTTC. The variable domain in full, completed from reference TRBV7-2 and TRBJ2-7, reads GAGVSQSPSNKVTEKGKDVELRCDPISGHTALYWYRQSLGQGLEFLIYFQGNSAPDKSGLPSDRFSAERTGGSVSTLTIQRTQQEDSAVYLCASSLDRGRVYEQYFGPGTRLTVT.

V is TRBV5-1 and J is TRBJ2-5, with 7 bases fitting TRBD2. V was pared by 4 bases and J by 4 bases, with 7 bases of the junction left unmatched. The germline V gene encodes CDR1 SGHRS and CDR2 YFSETQ. The CDR3 covers 14 residues. The CDR3 sequence is CASSSGAPGETQYF. The CDR3 DNA sequence: TGCGCCAGCAGCAGCGGGGCACCGGGAGAGACCCAGTACTTC.

Note on this clone: This sample includes further DNA sequences coding for the same CDR3. This rearrangement joins TRBV7-2 to TRBJ2-1; 8 bases fit TRBD2. The junction had 3 bases not matched to a gene; V was cut back by 2 bases and J by 3 bases. CDR3 length: 15 residues. The germline gives CDR1 SGHTA, CDR2 FQGNSA. The CDR3 sequence is CASSLSSGLYNEQFF. The CDR3 region has the DNA TGTGCCAGCAGCTTATCTAGCGGGCTCTACAATGAGCAGTTCTTC.

This clone was detected once. The chain is built from TRBV5-1 and TRBJ2-4; TRBD2 matches 12 bases. CDR1 and CDR2 (germline): SGHRS, YFSETQ. The CDR3 contains 16 residues. Unmatched junction bases numbered 7, after V lost 2 bases and J lost 7 bases. CDR3 protein: CASSFGLAGGGNIQYF. DNA for the CDR3: TGCGCCAGCAGCTTCGGGCTAGCGGGAGGGGGTAACATTCAGTACTTC.

Only one count was recorded for this clone. V and J are TRBV5-1 and TRBJ2-2; D is uncertain. The CDR3 consists of 14 residues. Per germline, CDR1 SGHRS and CDR2 YFSETQ. V lost 0 bases and J 7 bases, leaving 10 bases between the germline ends. The CDR3 bases are TGCGCCAGCAGCTTGGCGGCGGACGGCGGGGAGCTGTTTTTT. Translating it yields CASSLAADGGELFF.

The chain carries TRBV25-1 and TRBJ1-1, with D unresolved. The germline V and J ends were trimmed by 4 bases and 4 bases, with 19 bases remaining between them. The germline V gene has CDR1 MGHDK and CDR2 SYGVNS. The CDR3 extends over 16 amino acids. CDR3 amino acids: CASSVYAAGATTEAFF. Written as DNA, the CDR3 is TGTGCCAGCAGTGTTTACGCGGCAGGAGCTACCACTGAAGCTTTCTTT.

V usage is TRBV27 and J usage is TRBJ1-1; 8 positions match TRBD1. J lost 7 bases, V lost 3 bases, and 4 bases had no gene match. CDR1 is MNHEY, CDR2 SMNVEV, per germline (reference sequence). The CDR3 contains 13 residues. Here the CDR3 DNA reads TGTGCCAGCAGTTTGTCGGGACAGGTTGAAGCTTTCTTT. This gives the protein CASSLSGQVEAFF.

The chain employs TRBV7-2 and TRBJ2-1, with D possibly TRBD2 on 6 matching bases. CDR3 length equals 13 residues. Trimming removed 4 bases from V and 13 bases from J, with 17 bases in between. Germline-derived CDR1 and CDR2 are SGHTA and FQGNSA. The CDR3 sequence is CASSSGDGMGQFF. CDR3 nucleotides: TGTGCCAGCAGCTCGGGGGACGGGATGGGCCAGTTCTTC.

This clone has more than one count but fewer than ten. V and J are TRBV4-1 and TRBJ2-7, with a tentative D call TRBD2 (5 bases). The CDR3 runs 15 residues. The V and J ends lost 3 bases and 5 bases respectively, with 17 bases between them. CDR1 is MGHRA, CDR2 YSYEKL, per germline. The CDR3 loop is CASSQGTERVHEQYF. CDR3 in DNA: TGCGCCAGCAGCCAGGGTACGGAGAGGGTCCACGAGCAGTACTTC.

V is TRBV5-1 and J is TRBJ2-1, with TRBD2 matching 10 bases. Per germline, CDR1 SGHRS and CDR2 YFSETQ. With 4 bases clipped from V and 7 bases from J, the junction kept 8 bases outside the gene matches. This CDR3 is 15 amino acids long. Written as DNA, the CDR3 is TGCGCCAGCAGCCCGGGACTAGCGCCCGGGAATGAGCAGTTCTTC. This encodes CASSPGLAPGNEQFF. Together with reference TRBV5-1 and TRBJ2-1, the CDR3 gives the full variable domain: KAGVTQTPRYLIKTRGQQVTLSCSPISGHRSVSWYQQTPGQGLQFLFEYFSETQRNKGNFPGRFSGRQFSNSRSEMNVSTLELGDSALYLCASSPGLAPGNEQFFGPGTRLTVL.